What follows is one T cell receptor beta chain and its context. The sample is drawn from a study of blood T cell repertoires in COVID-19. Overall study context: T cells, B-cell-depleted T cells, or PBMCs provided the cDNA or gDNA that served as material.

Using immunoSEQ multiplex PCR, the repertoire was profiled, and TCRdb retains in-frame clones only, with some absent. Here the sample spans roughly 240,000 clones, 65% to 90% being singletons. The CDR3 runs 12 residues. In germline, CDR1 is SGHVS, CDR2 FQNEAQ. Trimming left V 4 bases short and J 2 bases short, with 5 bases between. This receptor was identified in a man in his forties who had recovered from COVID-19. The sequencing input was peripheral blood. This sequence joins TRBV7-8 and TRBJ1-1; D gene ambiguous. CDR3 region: CASSYTNTEAFF. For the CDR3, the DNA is TGTGCCAGCAGCTATACAAACACTGAAGCTTTCTTT. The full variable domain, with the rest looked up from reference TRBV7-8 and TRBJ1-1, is GAGVSQSPRYKVAKRGQDVALRCDPISGHVSLFWYQQALGQGPEFLTYFQNEAQLDKSGLPSDRFFAERPEGSVSTLKIQRTQQEDSAVYLCASSYTNTEAFFGQGTRLTVV.